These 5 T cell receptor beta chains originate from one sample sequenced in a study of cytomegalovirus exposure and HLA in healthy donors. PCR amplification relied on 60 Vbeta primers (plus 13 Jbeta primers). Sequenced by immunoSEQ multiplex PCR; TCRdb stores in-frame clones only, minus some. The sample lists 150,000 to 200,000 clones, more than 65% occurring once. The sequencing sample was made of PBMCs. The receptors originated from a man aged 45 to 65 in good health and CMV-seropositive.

The DNA for the CDR3 is TGTGCCTGGAAGGGACTAGCGTCCTACAATGAGCAGTTCTTC. Translating gives CAWKGLASYNEQFF. V gene TRBV30 combines with J gene TRBJ2-1; 10 bases match TRBD2. From germline, CDR1 is GTSNPN and CDR2 SVGIG (reference sequence). J gave up 1 base and V 4 bases, and 1 base lay outside the gene matches. CDR3 length: 14 residues.

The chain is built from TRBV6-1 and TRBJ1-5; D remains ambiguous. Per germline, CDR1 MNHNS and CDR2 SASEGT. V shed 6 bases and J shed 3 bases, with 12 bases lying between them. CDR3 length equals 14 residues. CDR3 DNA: TGTGCCAGCAGCCCGACCGGGTTCAATCAGCCCCAGCATTTT. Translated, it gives CASSPTGFNQPQHF.

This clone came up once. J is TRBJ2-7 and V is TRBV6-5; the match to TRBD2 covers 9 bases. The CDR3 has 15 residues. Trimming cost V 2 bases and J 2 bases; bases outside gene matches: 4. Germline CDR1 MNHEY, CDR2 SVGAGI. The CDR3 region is CASSYRLAGPYEQYF. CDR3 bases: TGTGCCAGCAGTTACAGGCTAGCGGGGCCCTACGAGCAGTACTTC.

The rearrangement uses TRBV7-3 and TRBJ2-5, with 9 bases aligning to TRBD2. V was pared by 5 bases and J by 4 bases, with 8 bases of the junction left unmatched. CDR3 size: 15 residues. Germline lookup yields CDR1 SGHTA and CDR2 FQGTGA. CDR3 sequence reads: CASSLGLAGRETQYF. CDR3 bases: TGTGCCAGCAGCCTGGGACTAGCAGGGAGAGAGACCCAGTACTTC.

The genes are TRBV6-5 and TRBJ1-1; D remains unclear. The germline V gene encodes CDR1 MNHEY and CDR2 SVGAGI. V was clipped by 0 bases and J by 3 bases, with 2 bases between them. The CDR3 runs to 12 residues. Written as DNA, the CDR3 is TGTGCCAGCAGTTACTCCGACACTGAAGCTTTCTTT. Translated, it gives CASSYSDTEAFF.